This TCR beta chain originates from a study of regulatory T cells in long-lasting Graves disease. For the study at large: Antithyroid drugs had been taken under 3 months by newly diagnosed Graves' patients.

About this clonotype itself: Its antigen is unidentified.

Time point defined: newly diagnosed GD, antithyroid drugs for less than 3 months. The TCR library was prepared using RNA isolated from PBMCs. The patients were enrolled through endocrinology in Xi'an, China. TCR beta libraries were built with iRepertoire HTBI primers and Arm-PCR of CDR3 regions. TCRdb ran MiXCR on the multiplex PCR reads and lists one entry per CDR3 protein. The sample shows some 500,000 distinct CDR3 sequences, 13% of them seen only once. The CDR3 covers 16 residues. The J segment lost 2 bases and the V segment lost 4 bases, leaving 9 bases of the junction unmatched. Germline V gene lookup returns CDR1 SGHRS and CDR2 YFSETQ. Findings and limits, study-wide: Clonotypes that were public and shared totalled roughly 3,000 in persistent patients versus 800 to 1,000 in new patients.

This sample also belongs to another study, concerning T cells in Graves' hyperthyroidism and ophthalmopathy. In that study: A set of HTBI primers served as the primers for a first-round RT-PCR of the TCR CDR3.

Sequencing used peripheral blood mononuclear cells (PBMCs), obtained at new diagnosis, from a patient treated with antithyroid drugs. The J gene is TRBJ2-5, the V gene TRBV5-1; 9 nucleotides agree with TRBD2. The TCR sequence derives from a man younger than 45 with Graves disease. CDR3 in amino acids: CASSPEAGGGQETQYF. CDR3 in DNA: TGCGCCAGCAGCCCGGAAGCGGGAGGTGGTCAAGAGACCCAGTACTTC.